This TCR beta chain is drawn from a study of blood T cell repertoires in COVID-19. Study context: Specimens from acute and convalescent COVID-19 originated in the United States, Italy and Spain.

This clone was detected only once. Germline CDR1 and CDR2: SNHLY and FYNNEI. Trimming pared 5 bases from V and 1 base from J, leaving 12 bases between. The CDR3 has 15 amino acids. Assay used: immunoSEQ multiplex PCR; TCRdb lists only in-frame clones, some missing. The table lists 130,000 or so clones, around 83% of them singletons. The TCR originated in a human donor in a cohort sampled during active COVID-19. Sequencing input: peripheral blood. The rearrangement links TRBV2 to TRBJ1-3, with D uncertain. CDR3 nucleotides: TGTGCCAGCAGTCGAGAGGTTAGGTCTGGAAACACCATATATTTT. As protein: CASSREVRSGNTIYF. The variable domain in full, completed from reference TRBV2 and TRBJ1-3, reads EPEVTQTPSHQVTQMGQEVILRCVPISNHLYFYWYRQILGQKVEFLVSFYNNEISEKSEIFDDQFSVERPDGSNFTLKIRSTKLEDSAMYFCASSREVRSGNTIYFGEGSWLTVV.